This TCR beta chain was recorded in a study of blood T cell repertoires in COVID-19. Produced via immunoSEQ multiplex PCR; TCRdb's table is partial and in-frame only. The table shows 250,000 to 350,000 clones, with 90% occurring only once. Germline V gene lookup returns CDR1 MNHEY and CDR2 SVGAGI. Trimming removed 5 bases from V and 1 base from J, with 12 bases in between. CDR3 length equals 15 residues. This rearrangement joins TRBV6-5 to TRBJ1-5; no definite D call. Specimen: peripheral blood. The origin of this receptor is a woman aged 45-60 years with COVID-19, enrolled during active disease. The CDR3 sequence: CASSILIGSNQPQHF. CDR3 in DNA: TGTGCCAGCAGTATCCTGATCGGGAGCAATCAGCCCCAGCATTTT.